Listed here are 29 T cell receptor beta chains from one sample, sequenced in a study of CD8+ T cells in alopecia areata. Investigators isolated RNA and reverse transcribed it into cDNA to act as the sequencing template. Sequenced by immunoSEQ multiplex PCR; TCRdb stores in-frame clones only, minus some. The sample lists around 100,000 clones; roughly 41% were seen once. The sequenced material came from CD4+ T cells sorted from blood. The receptors derive from a human donor with alopecia areata.

This clone was detected only a few times. This chain links TRBV7-2 with TRBJ2-1; TRBD2 matches at 10 bases. Trimming took 4 bases from V and 4 from J; bases not matched to a gene: 7. This CDR3 has 16 amino acids. Germline CDR1 reads SGHTA; CDR2 reads FQGNSA. The CDR3 coding sequence is TGTGCCAGCAGCTCTCTAGCGGGAGTCAGGTACAATGAGCAGTTCTTC. Translating it yields CASSSLAGVRYNEQFF.

This clone was observed a few times. The rearrangement uses TRBV29-1 and TRBJ2-7; unclear D gene. CDR3 size: 11 residues. V lost 7 bases and J 0 bases, leaving 7 bases between the germline ends. Germline CDR1 is SQVTM and CDR2 is ANQGSEA. CDR3 bases: TGCAGCGGTGGGGACTCCTACGAGCAGTACTTC. Residues: CSGGDSYEQYF.

In its sample, this clone was seen a few times. The chain links TRBV13 to TRBJ2-5; D is perhaps TRBD2 (6 bases). V was shortened by 5 bases and J by 4 bases, with 11 bases between the two germline ends. In germline, CDR1 is PRHDT, CDR2 FYEKMQ (reference sequence). The CDR3 spans 13 residues. The CDR3 spells CASSRDLLETQYF. The CDR3 region has the DNA TGTGCCAGCAGCCGGGACTTGTTAGAGACCCAGTACTTC.

The chain uses TRBV15 and TRBJ2-7; 8 nucleotides align to TRBD1. CDR1 LNHNV and CDR2 YYDKDF come from the germline V gene (reference sequence). With 3 bases clipped from V and 5 bases from J, the junction kept 6 bases outside the gene matches. This CDR3 is 14 amino acids long. The CDR3 DNA reads as TGTGCCACCAGCAGGGCAGGGGGCTTGGACGAGCAGTACTTC. Its protein product is CATSRAGGLDEQYF.

The chain couples TRBV5-1 to TRBJ2-7, with D tentatively TRBD2 (5 bases). CDR1 and CDR2 (germline): SGHRS, YFSETQ. V was cut by 6 bases and J by 6 bases, with 19 bases left in between. The CDR3 has 14 amino acids. DNA for the CDR3: TGCGCCAGCAAATCGGGTCCGGGATCCCTCGAGCAGTACTTC. Its protein product is CASKSGPGSLEQYF.

V gene TRBV30 combines with J gene TRBJ2-7, with D maybe TRBD2 (5 bases). This CDR3 has 16 amino acids. Between the trimmed V and J ends, which lost 2 bases and 1 base, there was a span of 18 bases. Germline V gene sequence: CDR1 GTSNPN, CDR2 SVGIG (reference sequence). For the CDR3, the DNA is TGTGCCTGGAGTCCTCGATTCGCGGGCAGATCCTACGAGCAGTACTTC. This gives the protein CAWSPRFAGRSYEQYF.

This clone has more than one count but fewer than ten. CDR3 sequence reads: CSDGARGGYGYTF. As DNA, the CDR3 is TGCAGCGACGGGGCCAGGGGAGGCTATGGCTACACCTTC. The chain uses TRBV29-1 and TRBJ1-2; D may be TRBD1 (6 bases). Germline assignment: CDR1 SQVTM and CDR2 ANQGSEA. This CDR3 comprises 13 residues. Trimming removed 7 bases from V and 4 bases from J, with 16 bases in between.

The V call is TRBV27, the J call TRBJ1-2; D is perhaps TRBD1 (5 bases). This CDR3 has 15 amino acids. V gave up 5 bases and J gave up 0 bases, with 13 bases separating them. Germline V gene sequence: CDR1 MNHEY, CDR2 SMNVEV (reference sequence). CDR3 protein: CASSPGGAPNYGYTF. In DNA, the CDR3 is TGTGCCAGCAGTCCCGGCGGGGCGCCTAACTATGGCTACACCTTC.

This clone appeared a few times. The chain combines TRBV9 with TRBJ2-3; 7 bases fit TRBD1. The CDR3 has 15 amino acids. The V gene end was trimmed by 0 bases and the J gene end by 3 bases; junction bases not matched to a gene: 4. Germline values: CDR1 SGDLS, CDR2 YYNGEE. For the CDR3, the DNA is TGTGCCAGCAGCGTAGTGGGACAGAGGACAGATACGCAGTATTTT. Residues: CASSVVGQRTDTQYF.

About this clone itself: The same CDR3 arises from other DNA sequences in this sample as well. The V gene is TRBV10-3, the J gene TRBJ2-3; no clear D gene. V lost 0 bases and J lost 6, with 4 bases in between. CDR3 length: 12 amino acids. Germline V CDR1 and CDR2: ENHRY, SYGVKD. The CDR3 sequence is CAISESRDTQYF. CDR3 coding DNA: TGTGCCATCAGTGAGTCGCGGGATACGCAGTATTTT.

This clone was seen a few times. The rearrangement joins TRBV29-1 to TRBJ1-1, with TRBD1 as a possible D gene (6 bases). V was pared by 5 bases and J by 0 bases, with 10 bases between. Germline V lookup: CDR1 SQVTM, CDR2 ANQGSEA. The CDR3 spans 13 residues. Here the CDR3 reads CSVRQVLNTEAFF. CDR3 nucleotide sequence: TGCAGCGTTAGACAGGTGCTGAACACTGAAGCTTTCTTT.

V usage is TRBV27 and J usage is TRBJ2-7; a weak D match, TRBD2 (6 bases). Trimming stripped 5 bases from V and 3 bases from J, with 11 bases between. This CDR3 is built from 13 residues. In germline, CDR1 is MNHEY, CDR2 SMNVEV (reference sequence). The CDR3 DNA follows: TGTGCCAGCAGTCGTAGCGGCCTCTACGAGCAGTACTTC. It encodes CASSRSGLYEQYF.

The gene calls are TRBV6-6 and TRBJ1-4; D unclear. V dropped 0 bases and J dropped 13 bases, with 9 bases sitting between them. The CDR3 runs to 12 residues. Germline CDR1 reads MNHNY; CDR2 reads SVGAGI (reference sequence). The CDR3 DNA reads as TGTGCCAGCAGTTACTCCACAGATCTACTGTTTTTT. It codes for CASSYSTDLLFF.

The V and J genes are TRBV5-1 and TRBJ1-1; possibly TRBD1 for D (5 bases). The CDR3 covers 17 residues. V was shortened by 4 bases and J by 0 bases, with 19 bases between the two germline ends. Germline CDR1 and CDR2: SGHRS and YFSETQ. This CDR3 reads CASSPETARIMNTEAFF. CDR3 nucleotide sequence: TGCGCCAGCAGCCCGGAGACAGCCCGGATCATGAACACTGAAGCTTTCTTT.

The genes are TRBV7-6 and TRBJ2-7, with D perhaps TRBD2 (6 bases). Trimming took off 5 bases at V and 4 bases at J, with 15 bases between the two ends. The CDR3 is made up of 14 amino acids. CDR1 and CDR2 from the germline V gene are SGHVS and FNYEAQ. As DNA, the CDR3 is TGTGCCAGCAGCGCGGGGCCCACGCGGTACGAGCAGTACTTC. Translating gives CASSAGPTRYEQYF.

Here the CDR3 reads CAWSAGTDTQYF. In DNA form, the CDR3 reads TGTGCCTGGAGTGCGGGCACAGATACGCAGTATTTT. The chain couples TRBV30 to TRBJ2-3; D remains ambiguous. Looked up from germline, CDR1 is GTSNPN and CDR2 is SVGIG (reference sequence). The CDR3 runs to 12 residues. V lost 1 base and J 1 base, leaving 3 bases between the germline ends.

This clone has more than one count but fewer than ten. The rearrangement links TRBV2 to TRBJ2-1, with 14 positions matching TRBD2. Per germline, CDR1 SNHLY and CDR2 FYNNEI. V shed 5 bases, J shed 0 bases, and the junction held 3 bases outside the gene matches. The CDR3 consists of 17 residues. CDR3: CASSPGLAGGSYNEQFF. In DNA form, the CDR3 reads TGTGCCAGCAGTCCAGGACTAGCGGGAGGCTCCTACAATGAGCAGTTCTTC.

The V call is TRBV30, the J call TRBJ2-2; 7 positions match TRBD1. This CDR3 has 13 amino acids. Germline values: CDR1 GTSNPN, CDR2 SVGIG (reference sequence). J was trimmed by 7 bases and V by 2 bases; bases with no gene match: 4. The CDR3 here is CAWSHRGDGELFF. The CDR3 bases are TGTGCCTGGAGTCACAGGGGCGACGGGGAGCTGTTTTTT. The whole variable domain, filled in from reference TRBV30 and TRBJ2-2, reads SQTIHQWPATLVQPVGSPLSLECTVEGTSNPNLYWYRQAAGRGLQLLFYSVGIGQISSEVPQNLSASRPQDRQFILSSKKLLLSDSGFYLCAWSHRGDGELFFGEGSRLTVL.

A remark on this clone: Different DNA sequences within this sample yield the same CDR3. This chain connects TRBV5-1 to TRBJ2-1; D call uncertain. Germline CDR1 and CDR2: SGHRS and YFSETQ. V was trimmed by 0 bases and J by 5 bases, leaving 6 bases between them. The CDR3 sequence is 13 residues long. Here the CDR3 DNA reads TGCGCCAGCAGCTTGGGACTCAACAATGAGCAGTTCTTC. It specifies CASSLGLNNEQFF.

The rearrangement links TRBV5-1 to TRBJ1-5, with D perhaps matching TRBD1 (6 bases). Germline CDR1 reads SGHRS; CDR2 reads YFSETQ. The CDR3 totals 14 residues. V lost 3 bases and J lost 4, with 11 bases in between. The CDR3, as DNA: TGCGCCAGCAGCTCGGGACAAGGTAATCAGCCCCAGCATTTT. Amino acid sequence: CASSSGQGNQPQHF. Full variable domain (missing parts from reference TRBV5-1 and TRBJ1-5): KAGVTQTPRYLIKTRGQQVTLSCSPISGHRSVSWYQQTPGQGLQFLFEYFSETQRNKGNFPGRFSGRQFSNSRSEMNVSTLELGDSALYLCASSSGQGNQPQHFGDGTRLSIL.

This clone was seen more than once but under ten times. The chain combines TRBV7-9 with TRBJ2-7, with D perhaps TRBD2 (5 bases). The CDR3 totals 14 residues. From germline, CDR1 is SEHNR and CDR2 FQNEAQ (reference sequence). Trimming removed 1 base from V and 7 bases from J, with 14 bases in between. CDR3 region: CASSLGTQREEQYF. The CDR3 DNA follows: TGTGCCAGCAGCTTAGGGACCCAACGGGAAGAGCAGTACTTC.

This clone has more than one count but fewer than ten. This chain uses TRBV5-1 with TRBJ2-7; no reliable D call. With 0 bases removed from V and 2 bases from J, the gap between germline ends came to 9 bases. Germline loops: CDR1 SGHRS, CDR2 YFSETQ. This CDR3 spans 14 amino acids. The DNA of the CDR3 is TGCGCCAGCAGCTTGGGGACCACCACCTACGAGCAGTACTTC. Protein product: CASSLGTTTYEQYF.

This clone has a handful of counts. This chain uses TRBV6-6 with TRBJ2-5, with D unresolved. The germline V gene encodes CDR1 MNHNY and CDR2 SVGAGI (reference sequence). The CDR3 spans 13 residues. V was pared by 8 bases and J by 2 bases, with 12 bases between. The CDR3 nucleotides read TGTGCCAGCCAGCTAATACCACAAGAGACCCAGTACTTC. It encodes CASQLIPQETQYF.

This clone was seen a handful of times. CDR3 nucleotides: TGTGCCTTCGCAGCTGAAAAACTGTTTTTT. Its protein is CAFAAEKLFF. The chain links TRBV30 to TRBJ1-4; the D is unclear. Per germline, CDR1 GTSNPN and CDR2 SVGIG (reference sequence). The V and J ends lost 7 bases and 7 bases respectively, with 7 bases between them. The CDR3 runs 10 residues.

This clone was observed a few times. The chain couples TRBV7-2 to TRBJ2-5; D is undetermined. The CDR3 extends over 12 amino acids. Trimming left V 4 bases short and J 4 bases short, with 7 bases between. Germline loops: CDR1 SGHTA, CDR2 FQGNSA. For the CDR3, the DNA is TGTGCCAGCAGCTCACCCGTAGAGACCCAGTACTTC. Translating gives CASSSPVETQYF.

This clone has a handful of counts. CDR3 sequence reads: CASSQGTGVTNIQYF. CDR3 nucleotides: TGCGCCAGCAGCCAAGGGACAGGGGTGACAAACATTCAGTACTTC. The chain uses TRBV4-1 and TRBJ2-4, with 9 positions matching TRBD1. This CDR3 has 15 amino acids. Trimming cost V 1 base and J 6 bases; bases outside gene matches: 4. CDR1 is MGHRA and CDR2 is YSYEKL in the germline V gene.

This clone came up a few times. The V gene is TRBV13, the J gene TRBJ2-3; TRBD2 aligns across 8 bases. The CDR3 extends over 15 amino acids. The germline CDR1 and CDR2 sequences are PRHDT and FYEKMQ (reference sequence). V shed 2 bases, J shed 6 bases, and the junction held 7 bases outside the gene matches. The CDR3 loop is CASSLRREGRDTQYF. The CDR3 DNA is TGTGCCAGCAGCTTAAGACGGGAGGGCCGTGATACGCAGTATTTT.

This clone was seen only a few times. This chain joins TRBV28 and TRBJ2-2; 7 positions agree with TRBD1. Germline loops: CDR1 MDHEN, CDR2 SYDVKM. V lost 5 bases and J lost 6; bases outside the gene matches: 9. This CDR3 contains 15 residues. This CDR3 reads CASSPDTQGSGELFF. CDR3 sequence (DNA): TGTGCCAGCAGTCCCGACACACAGGGGTCCGGGGAGCTGTTTTTT.

A single count supports this clone. The rearrangement links TRBV5-1 to TRBJ1-4; 7 bases are shared with TRBD1. The CDR3 runs to 16 residues. The J segment lost 4 bases and the V segment lost 4 bases, leaving 10 bases of the junction unmatched. Germline CDR1 SGHRS, CDR2 YFSETQ. CDR3 loop: CASSTKSGTVNEKLFF. The CDR3 region has the DNA TGCGCCAGCAGCACAAAATCCGGGACAGTTAATGAAAAACTGTTTTTT.